Detailed here is one TCR beta chain. Antigen unknown. Germline lookup yields CDR1 MNHEY and CDR2 SVGAGI. The V end was cut by 0 bases, the J end by 0 bases, with 9 bases between. This CDR3 region has 15 residues. TCRdb used MiXCR to reprocess the PCR reads, holding one entry per CDR3 protein. The sample includes 25,000 to 30,000 distinct CDR3 sequences, 45% to 65% seen only once; the top ten take roughly 5.5%. These data belong to a study of vaccination and CD4 T cells after COVID-19. Time point: late sampling 161 to 241 days after vaccination in three convalescent patients. Whole-study findings and limits: In convalescent patients, 304 of 307 vaccine-specific clones were spike mono-reactive.

The material sequenced was CD4+ T cells from blood, taken about 7 months after SARS-CoV-2 vaccination. The sequence came from a human donor who had recovered from COVID-19. V is TRBV6-5 and J is TRBJ2-7, with a possible D match to TRBD1 (5 bases). The DNA of the CDR3 is TGTGCCAGCAGTTACTCGGGGCCCTACTCCTACGAGCAGTACTTC. It encodes CASSYSGPYSYEQYF.